A single sample is the source of the 6 T cell receptor beta chains below, sequenced in a study of cytomegalovirus exposure and HLA in healthy donors. 60 Vbeta and 13 Jbeta primers were used in PCR. The assay was immunoSEQ multiplex PCR, and TCRdb's table has in-frame clones only and misses some. The sample yields approximately 100,000 clones, approximately 81% seen once. The sample taken for sequencing was PBMCs. The receptors originated from a male donor in good health and CMV-seropositive.

The J gene is TRBJ1-6, the V gene TRBV6-1, with a weak D call TRBD1 (5 bases). V dropped 0 bases and J dropped 7 bases, with 10 bases sitting between them. This CDR3 spans 15 amino acids. CDR1 is MNHNS and CDR2 is SASEGT in the germline V gene. CDR3: CASSEAPGGNSPLHF. As DNA, the CDR3 is TGTGCCAGCAGTGAAGCCCCGGGGGGAAATTCACCCCTCCACTTT.

J is TRBJ1-2 and V is TRBV11-3; 12 bases line up with TRBD1. V lost 6 bases, J lost 8 bases, and 13 bases stayed unmatched. CDR3 length: 16 amino acids. Germline V lookup: CDR1 SGHNT, CDR2 YENEEA. As DNA, the CDR3 is TGTGCCAGCAGTTCCCCTCCGGGACAGGGGGCTTGGGGCTACACCTTC. Translating it yields CASSSPPGQGAWGYTF.

The chain employs TRBV7-9 and TRBJ2-1, with 8 bases matching TRBD1. The V gene's germline CDR1 is SEHNR and CDR2 FQNEAQ (reference sequence). The CDR3 contains 14 residues. Trimming removed 5 bases from V and 7 bases from J; junction bases left unmatched: 7. The CDR3 region is CASSRDRGMNEQFF. The CDR3 DNA follows: TGTGCCAGCAGCCGCGACAGGGGTATGAATGAGCAGTTCTTC.

The V and J genes are TRBV7-2 and TRBJ2-2; 7 bases agree with TRBD1. Unmatched junction bases numbered 10, after V lost 5 bases and J lost 4 bases. The CDR3 covers 16 residues. The germline V gene has CDR1 SGHTA and CDR2 FQGNSA. In DNA form, the CDR3 reads TGTGCCAGCAGCGTACAACCACAGGGGACCACCGGGGAGCTGTTTTTT. Its protein is CASSVQPQGTTGELFF. Combining the CDR3 with reference TRBV7-2 and TRBJ2-2 gives the whole variable domain GAGVSQSPSNKVTEKGKDVELRCDPISGHTALYWYRQSLGQGLEFLIYFQGNSAPDKSGLPSDRFSAERTGGSVSTLTIQRTQQEDSAVYLCASSVQPQGTTGELFFGEGSRLTVL.

The J gene is TRBJ1-5, the V gene TRBV6-1, with unresolved D. Trimming removed 0 bases from V and 1 base from J, with 10 bases in between. The length of the CDR3 is 16 residues. Germline lookup yields CDR1 MNHNS and CDR2 SASEGT. The CDR3 bases are TGTGCCAGCAGTGAAGCACACCGAGGGAGCAATCAGCCCCAGCATTTT. Protein sequence: CASSEAHRGSNQPQHF.

This chain's CDR3 is CASSSSTSGVANEQFF. The CDR3 bases are TGTGCCAGCTCATCTTCGACTAGCGGGGTAGCAAATGAGCAGTTCTTC. The rearrangement uses TRBV18 and TRBJ2-1; the match to TRBD2 covers 11 bases. The CDR3 is 16 amino acids. Germline loops: CDR1 KGHSH, CDR2 LQKENI. Trimming took 5 bases from V and 7 from J; bases not matched to a gene: 10.